This T cell receptor beta chain was recorded in a study of OX40 agonist ivuxolimab in advanced cancers. Looking at the study overall: Every 2 weeks, patients got intravenous ivuxolimab at one of six dose levels (0.01-10 mg/kg).

The CDR3 totals 16 residues. The J segment lost 1 base and the V segment lost 7 bases, leaving 11 bases of the junction unmatched. Germline loops: CDR1 SEHNR, CDR2 FQNEAQ (reference sequence). On this clone itself: Its antigen is not known.

Overall study results and limits: Normalized T-cell clonal expansion was also low in some nonresponders.

Some clones are missing from TCRdb's copy, which holds only in-frame ones; the method was immunoSEQ multiplex PCR. The table has around 5,600 clones, roughly 86% seen once. Blood sampling was done at baseline, cycle 4 day 1, and cycle 7 day 1. The gene calls are TRBV7-9 and TRBJ2-5; 8 nucleotides align to TRBD1. This clonotype was sampled from an adult with an advanced solid tumor such as melanoma, head and neck, liver or kidney cancer. The sample in question was CD4+ or CD8+ T cells sorted from blood, obtained in a trial of the OX40 agonist ivuxolimab. The CDR3 DNA sequence: TGTGCCAGCATCCTGTGGACAGGGCTCCTCCAAGAGACCCAGTACTTC. Encoded protein: CASILWTGLLQETQYF.